The rows below give T cell receptor beta chains drawn from one sample of a study of T cells in Graves' hyperthyroidism and ophthalmopathy. TCRdb re-called the multiplex PCR reads with MiXCR, one entry per CDR3 protein. The table has 250,000 or so distinct CDR3 sequences, roughly 15% seen once. Source material: blood. The receptors derive from a woman aged 18-29 years with Graves' ophthalmopathy. CDR3s include the opening cysteine and the closing phenylalanine or tryptophan. Each record gives: clone size, V gene, D gene, J gene, CDR3 protein, CDR3 DNA. A D gene is named only where the DNA matches it firmly. A row's size may be missing; if present it is once, few, many or a size class.

many,TRBV18,-,TRBJ2-2,CASSPRKRWTGELFF,TGTGCCAGCTCACCACGGAAGCGTTGGACCGGGGAGCTGTTTTTT
-,TRBV19,-,TRBJ2-3,CASSQLVVSTDTQYF,TGTGCCAGTAGTCAGCTAGTAGTTAGCACAGATACGCAGTATTTT
many,TRBV15,-,TRBJ1-1,CATSRDLVGNPLEAFF,TGTGCCACCAGCAGAGATCTGGTCGGAAACCCCCTTGAAGCTTTCTTT
-,TRBV19,-,TRBJ1-5,CASSIDVSGYSNQPQHF,TGTGCCAGTAGTATAGATGTGAGCGGATACAGCAATCAGCCCCAGCATTTT
many,TRBV20-1,TRBD1,TRBJ2-7,CSAGQGISYEQYF,TGCAGTGCTGGACAGGGTATCTCCTACGAGCAGTACTTC
-,TRBV28,TRBD1,TRBJ1-1,CASSFGTGGRTEAFF,TGTGCCAGCAGTTTTGGGACAGGGGGCCGGACTGAAGCTTTCTTT
many,TRBV27,TRBD2,TRBJ2-5,CASTNQSFWGAGGIQETQYF,TGTGCCAGCACAAACCAGTCTTTCTGGGGAGCGGGGGGGATCCAAGAGACCCAGTACTTC
few,TRBV28,TRBD1,TRBJ1-5,CASSSLGTGASNQPQHF,TGTGCCAGCAGTTCTCTCGGGACAGGGGCAAGCAATCAGCCCCAGCATTTT
many,TRBV5-1,-,TRBJ1-1,CASSGEQGIEAFF,TGCGCCAGCAGCGGAGAACAAGGGATTGAAGCTTTCTTT
many,TRBV28,-,TRBJ2-7,CASSFYYEGGYEQYF,TGTGCCAGCAGTTTTTATTACGAGGGAGGCTACGAGCAGTACTTC
many,TRBV29-1,-,TRBJ2-1,CSARDFYNEQFF,TGCAGCGCGAGGGACTTCTACAATGAGCAGTTCTTC
-,TRBV20-1,TRBD2,TRBJ2-1,CSARDSSGRAYNEQFF,TGCAGTGCTAGAGATTCTAGCGGGAGGGCCTACAATGAGCAGTTCTTC
few,TRBV12-3/TRBV12-4,TRBD1,TRBJ2-3,CASSPTGGEDTQYF,TGTGCCAGCAGTCCAACAGGGGGCGAAGATACGCAGTATTTT
many,TRBV2,-,TRBJ1-6,CASTRDTQLNSPLHF,TGTGCCAGCACCCGGGACACCCAACTAAATTCACCCCTCCACTTT
many,TRBV28,-,TRBJ2-2,CASTPGWGTANTGELFF,TGTGCCAGCACCCCGGGTTGGGGAACCGCGAACACCGGGGAGCTGTTTTTT
many,TRBV30,-,TRBJ1-4,CAWRGLTNEKLFF,TGTGCCTGGAGGGGGCTGACTAATGAAAAACTGTTTTTT
-,TRBV30,TRBD1,TRBJ2-7,CAWSPPGTGIYEQYF,TGTGCCTGGAGCCCACCCGGGACAGGGATCTACGAGCAGTACTTC
many,TRBV9,TRBD1,TRBJ2-7,CASSAGTDPSYEQYF,TGTGCCAGCAGCGCCGGGACAGACCCCTCCTACGAGCAGTACTTC
-,TRBV28,-,TRBJ1-1,CASSLAQWAGVSEAFF,TGTGCCAGCAGTTTAGCCCAGTGGGCAGGGGTGAGTGAAGCTTTCTTT
many,TRBV13,TRBD2,TRBJ2-7,CASSSGLAGLPYEQYF,TGTGCCAGCAGCTCGGGACTAGCAGGGTTGCCCTACGAGCAGTACTTC
many,TRBV30,TRBD2,TRBJ2-5,CAWSQTRLAETQYF,TGTGCCTGGAGTCAAACAAGACTAGCGGAGACCCAGTACTTC
-,TRBV11-2,-,TRBJ2-7,CASTLAGMRREQHF,TGTGCCAGCACCTTAGCCGGGATGCGAAGGGAGCAGCACTTC
few,TRBV18,TRBD2,TRBJ2-3,CASSPRGRSSDTQYF,TGTGCCAGCTCACCACGCGGGAGAAGCTCAGATACGCAGTATTTT
many,TRBV27,TRBD1,TRBJ1-1,CASTGTGDTEAFF,TGTGCCAGCACCGGGACAGGGGACACTGAAGCTTTCTTT
many,TRBV27,-,TRBJ2-1,CASTPAGYDSYNEQLF,TGTGCCAGCACCCCGGCAGGATACGACTCCTACAATGAGCAGCTCTTC
many,TRBV20-1,TRBD1,TRBJ1-6,CSARIPGQGLSPLHF,TGCAGTGCTAGAATCCCCGGACAGGGCCTGTCACCCCTCCACTTT
many,TRBV12-5,-,TRBJ1-1,CASGLQGLESFF,TGTGCTAGTGGTTTGCAGGGATTAGAATCTTTCTTT
many,TRBV7-9,-,TRBJ1-1,CASSLAPVRPGGTEAFF,TGTGCCAGCAGCTTAGCACCGGTTCGGCCCGGGGGCACTGAAGCTTTCTTT
-,TRBV5-6,-,TRBJ1-1,CASSWEWGTSHPAFF,TGTGCCAGCAGCTGGGAATGGGGGACAAGCCATCCCGCTTTCTTT
many,TRBV5-1,-,TRBJ2-6,CASSLPGGVGANVLTF,TGCGCCAGCAGCTTGCCTGGGGGTGTTGGGGCCAACGTCCTGACTTTC
many,TRBV5-6,-,TRBJ1-2,CASSFYQASLVGYTF,TGTGCCAGCAGCTTTTATCAGGCCTCCCTCGTTGGCTACACCTTC
many,TRBV19,TRBD1,TRBJ2-7,CASSIPNGRDSSYEQYF,TGTGCCAGTAGTATCCCTAATGGCCGGGACAGTTCCTACGAGCAGTACTTC
many,TRBV18,TRBD1,TRBJ1-4,CASSPQRDRTSPNEKLFF,TGTGCCAGCTCACCCCAGCGGGACAGGACCTCTCCTAATGAAAAACTGTTTTTT
many,TRBV7-6,-,TRBJ1-1,CASSPQYNRIGNTEAFF,TGTGCCAGCAGCCCTCAATATAACAGGATCGGGAACACTGAAGCTTTCTTT
many,TRBV6-2/TRBV6-3,-,TRBJ2-7,CASNSDRRGYEQYF,TGTGCCAGCAACTCCGACAGGCGGGGCTACGAGCAGTACTTC
many,TRBV15,TRBD1,TRBJ2-2,CATSREGTGAVGELFF,TGTGCCACCAGCAGAGAGGGAACAGGGGCGGTCGGGGAGCTGTTTTTT
-,TRBV5-6,TRBD1,TRBJ2-7,CASSAVDRGAYEQYF,TGTGCCAGCAGCGCGGTGGACAGGGGAGCGTACGAGCAGTACTTC
many,TRBV7-6,-,TRBJ2-2,CASSLEGANTGELFF,TGTGCCAGCAGCTTAGAGGGAGCCAACACCGGGGAGCTGTTTTTT
many,TRBV7-2,-,TRBJ2-7,CASSLESPGLEQYF,TGTGCCAGCAGCTTAGAGTCCCCTGGCTTGGAGCAGTACTTC
few,TRBV15,-,TRBJ1-1,CATSRDQRGNTEAFF,TGTGCCACCAGCAGAGATCAAAGGGGTAACACTGAAGCTTTCTTT
many,TRBV7-8,-,TRBJ2-5,CASSLFFTGKQETQYF,TGTGCCAGCAGCTTATTTTTCACGGGGAAACAGGAGACCCAGTACTTC
many,TRBV3-1,-,TRBJ2-7,CASSQRQGKYEQYF,TGTGCCAGCAGCCAACGTCAGGGCAAATACGAGCAGTACTTC
few,TRBV7-9,TRBD2,TRBJ2-1,CASSKSGRYEQFF,TGTGCCAGCAGCAAAAGCGGGAGGTATGAGCAGTTCTTC
many,TRBV11-3,TRBD1,TRBJ2-2,CASSSTGGRELFF,TGTGCCAGCAGCTCCACAGGGGGCCGGGAGCTGTTTTTT
many,TRBV27,-,TRBJ2-6,CASSLRVSGANVLTF,TGTGCCAGCAGCCTCAGGGTCTCTGGGGCCAACGTCCTGACTTTC
many,TRBV14,-,TRBJ2-3,CASSQQPGRSWYF,TGTGCCAGCAGCCAGCAACCGGGACGATCCTGGTATTTT
many,TRBV14,-,TRBJ2-1,CASSRGSVVDEQFF,TGTGCCAGCAGCCGGGGGAGCGTGGTGGATGAGCAGTTCTTC
-,TRBV2,TRBD1,TRBJ1-2,CASSPRTGQGDGYTF,TGTGCCAGCAGCCCCCGTACTGGACAGGGAGATGGCTACACCTTC